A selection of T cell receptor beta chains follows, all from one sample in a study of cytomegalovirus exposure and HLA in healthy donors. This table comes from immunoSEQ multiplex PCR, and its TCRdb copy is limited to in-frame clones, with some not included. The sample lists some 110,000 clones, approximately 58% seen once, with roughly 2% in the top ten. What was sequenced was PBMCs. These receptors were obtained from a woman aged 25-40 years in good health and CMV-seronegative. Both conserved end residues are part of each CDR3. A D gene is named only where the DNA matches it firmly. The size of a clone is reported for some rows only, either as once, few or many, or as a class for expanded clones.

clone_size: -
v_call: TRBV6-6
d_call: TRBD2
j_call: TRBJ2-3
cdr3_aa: CASILAGDTSTDTQYF
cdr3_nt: TGTGCCAGCATCCTAGCGGGGGACACTAGCACAGATACGCAGTATTTT

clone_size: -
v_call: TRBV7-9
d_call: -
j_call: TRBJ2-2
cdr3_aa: CASTVGLTVGVAGELFF
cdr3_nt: TGTGCCAGCACCGTCGGGTTAACCGTAGGGGTAGCCGGGGAGCTGTTTTTT

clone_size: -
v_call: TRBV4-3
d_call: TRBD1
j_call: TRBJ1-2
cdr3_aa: CASSQGAGGAYGYTF
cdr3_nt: TGCGCCAGCAGCCAAGGGGCAGGGGGAGCCTATGGCTACACCTTC

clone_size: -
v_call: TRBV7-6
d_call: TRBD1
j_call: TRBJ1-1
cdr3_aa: CASSLGQGSSAEAFF
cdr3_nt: TGTGCCAGCAGCCTAGGACAGGGGTCGAGTGCTGAAGCTTTCTTT

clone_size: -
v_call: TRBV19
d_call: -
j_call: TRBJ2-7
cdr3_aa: CASSSGAGRLGYEQYF
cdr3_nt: TGTGCCAGTAGTTCAGGAGCGGGCCGCCTGGGCTACGAGCAGTACTTC

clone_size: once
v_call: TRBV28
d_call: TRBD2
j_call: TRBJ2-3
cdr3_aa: CGVGLAGGLDTQYF
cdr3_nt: TGTGGAGTGGGGCTAGCGGGAGGATTAGATACGCAGTATTTT

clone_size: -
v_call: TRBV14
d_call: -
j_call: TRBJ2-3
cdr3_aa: CASSQGGAGTDTQYF
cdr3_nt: TGTGCCAGCAGCCAAGGCGGGGCAGGGACAGATACGCAGTATTTT

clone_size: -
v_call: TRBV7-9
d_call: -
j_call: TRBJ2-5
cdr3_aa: CSSSFNSETQYF
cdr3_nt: TGTTCCAGCAGCTTTAATTCGGAGACCCAGTACTTC

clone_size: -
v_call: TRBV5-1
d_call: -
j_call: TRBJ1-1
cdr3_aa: CASSSQGRNTEAFF
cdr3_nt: TGCGCCAGCAGCTCTCAGGGCCGAAACACTGAAGCTTTCTTT

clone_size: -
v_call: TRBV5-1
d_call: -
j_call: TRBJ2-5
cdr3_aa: CASSWEIGETQYF
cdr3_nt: TGCGCCAGCAGCTGGGAGATAGGAGAGACCCAGTACTTC

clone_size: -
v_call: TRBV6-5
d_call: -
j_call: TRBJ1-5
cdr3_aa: CASSPRVYSNQPQHF
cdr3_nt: TGTGCCAGCAGCCCCCGGGTATATAGCAATCAGCCCCAGCATTTT

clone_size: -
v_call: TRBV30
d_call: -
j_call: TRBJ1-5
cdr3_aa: CAWSSLPEGPQHF
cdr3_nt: TGTGCCTGGAGTAGTCTACCCGAGGGGCCCCAGCATTTT

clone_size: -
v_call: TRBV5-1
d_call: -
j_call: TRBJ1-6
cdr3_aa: CASSLGGYNSPLHF
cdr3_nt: TGCGCCAGCAGCCTCGGGGGTTATAATTCACCCCTCCACTTT

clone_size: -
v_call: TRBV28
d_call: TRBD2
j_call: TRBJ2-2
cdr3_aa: CASSLLAGTSGSITGELFF
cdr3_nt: TGTGCCAGCAGTTTATTGGCCGGGACTAGCGGGAGTATCACCGGGGAGCTGTTTTTT

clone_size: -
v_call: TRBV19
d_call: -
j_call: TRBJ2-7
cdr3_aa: CASSITGSYEQYF
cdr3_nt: TGTGCCAGTAGTATAACAGGGAGCTACGAGCAGTACTTC

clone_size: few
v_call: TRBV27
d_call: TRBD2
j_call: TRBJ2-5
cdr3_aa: CASSLSPAGGTETQYF
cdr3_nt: TGTGCCAGCAGTTTATCACCAGCGGGAGGGACTGAGACCCAGTACTTC

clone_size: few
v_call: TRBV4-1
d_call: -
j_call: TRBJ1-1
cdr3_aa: CASTLEYRSTEAFF
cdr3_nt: TGCGCCAGCACCCTCGAGTATAGGAGCACTGAAGCTTTCTTT

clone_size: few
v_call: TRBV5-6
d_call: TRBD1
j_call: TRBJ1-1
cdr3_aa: CASTIGTGVTFF
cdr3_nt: TGTGCCAGCACCATCGGGACAGGGGTAACTTTCTTT

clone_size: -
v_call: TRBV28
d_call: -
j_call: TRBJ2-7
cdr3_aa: CASSLLQDNSYEQYF
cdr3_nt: TGTGCCAGCAGTTTATTACAGGATAATTCCTACGAGCAGTACTTC

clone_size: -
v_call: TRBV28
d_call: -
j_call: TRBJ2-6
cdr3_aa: CASSLTVGANVLTF
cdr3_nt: TGTGCCAGCAGTTTAACGGTAGGGGCCAACGTCCTGACTTTC

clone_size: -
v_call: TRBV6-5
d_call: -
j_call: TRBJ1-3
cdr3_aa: CAARGSGNTIYF
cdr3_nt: TGTGCAGCCAGGGGTTCTGGAAACACCATATATTTT

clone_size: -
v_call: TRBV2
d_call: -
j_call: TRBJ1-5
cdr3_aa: CASSGGQGNQPQHF
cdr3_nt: TGTGCCAGCAGTGGTGGGCAGGGGAATCAGCCCCAGCATTTT

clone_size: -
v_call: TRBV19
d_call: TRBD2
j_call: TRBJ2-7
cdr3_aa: CASSATSGTPSYEQYF
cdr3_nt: TGTGCCAGTAGTGCCACTAGCGGGACGCCCTCCTACGAGCAGTACTTC

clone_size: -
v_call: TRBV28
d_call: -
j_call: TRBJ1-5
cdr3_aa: CASTSFPTVQHF
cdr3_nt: TGTGCCAGCACCTCATTCCCGACAGTCCAGCATTTT

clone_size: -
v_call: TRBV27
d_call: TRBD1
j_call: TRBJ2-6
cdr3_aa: CASSRDREFSGANVLTF
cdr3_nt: TGTGCCAGCAGTCGGGACAGGGAGTTCTCTGGGGCCAACGTCCTGACTTTC

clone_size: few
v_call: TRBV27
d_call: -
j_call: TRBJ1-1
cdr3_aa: CASSFLGLNTEAFF
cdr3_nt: TGTGCCAGCAGTTTTCTAGGACTCAACACTGAAGCTTTCTTT

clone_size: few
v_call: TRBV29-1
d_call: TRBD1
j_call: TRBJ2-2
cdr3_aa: CSVRYGTGGTGELFF
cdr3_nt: TGCAGCGTGAGATACGGGACAGGGGGCACCGGGGAGCTGTTTTTT

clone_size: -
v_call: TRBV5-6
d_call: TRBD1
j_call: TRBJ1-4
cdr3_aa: CASSRAGQGEKLFF
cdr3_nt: TGTGCCAGCAGCCGCGCTGGACAGGGGGAAAAACTGTTTTTT

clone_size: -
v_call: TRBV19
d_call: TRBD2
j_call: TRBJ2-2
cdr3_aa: CASSPSGSGITGELFF
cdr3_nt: TGTGCCAGTAGTCCCTCGGGTAGCGGGATTACCGGGGAGCTGTTTTTT

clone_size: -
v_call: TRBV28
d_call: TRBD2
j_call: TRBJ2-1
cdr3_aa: CASSQRGFGLGTSGREQFF
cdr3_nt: TGTGCCAGCAGTCAGAGAGGTTTCGGGTTAGGGACTAGCGGGAGAGAGCAGTTCTTC

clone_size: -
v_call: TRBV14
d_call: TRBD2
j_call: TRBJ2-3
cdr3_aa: CASSSWTSGSTDTQYF
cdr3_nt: TGTGCCAGCAGCTCCTGGACTAGCGGGAGCACAGATACGCAGTATTTT

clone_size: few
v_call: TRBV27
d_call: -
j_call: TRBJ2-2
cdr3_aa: CASSLLGGRGTGELFF
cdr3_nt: TGTGCCAGCAGTTTATTGGGGGGGCGCGGCACCGGGGAGCTGTTTTTT

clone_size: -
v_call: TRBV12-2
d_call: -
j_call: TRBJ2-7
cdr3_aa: CASRPGPGLACEQYF
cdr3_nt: TGTGCAAGTCGCCCCGGACCGGGACTAGCGTGTGAGCAGTACTTC

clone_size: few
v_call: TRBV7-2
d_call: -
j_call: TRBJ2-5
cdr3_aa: CASSLAQGMKTQYF
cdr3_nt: TGTGCCAGCAGCTTAGCGCAGGGGATGAAGACCCAGTACTTC

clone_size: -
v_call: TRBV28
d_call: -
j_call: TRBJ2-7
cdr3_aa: CASSQQGYEQYF
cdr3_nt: TGTGCCAGCAGTCAACAGGGCTACGAGCAGTACTTC

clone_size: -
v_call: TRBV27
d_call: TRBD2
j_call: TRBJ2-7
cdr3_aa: CASIGLREGLVEQYF
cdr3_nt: TGTGCCAGCATTGGTTTGCGGGAGGGCCTGGTCGAGCAGTACTTC

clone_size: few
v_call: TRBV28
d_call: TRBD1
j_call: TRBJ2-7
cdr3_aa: CASTQSRDSSYEQYF
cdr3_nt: TGTGCCAGCACTCAGAGCCGGGACAGTTCCTACGAGCAGTACTTC

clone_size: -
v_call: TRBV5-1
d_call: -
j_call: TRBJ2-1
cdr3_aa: CASSLGLGSYNEQFF
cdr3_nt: TGCGCCAGCAGCTTGGGACTAGGCTCCTACAATGAGCAGTTCTTC

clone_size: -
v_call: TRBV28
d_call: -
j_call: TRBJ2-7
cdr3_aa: CASSGGASNEQYF
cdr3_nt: TGTGCCAGCAGTGGAGGGGCCTCCAACGAGCAGTACTTC

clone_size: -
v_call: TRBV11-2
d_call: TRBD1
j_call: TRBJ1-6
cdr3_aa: CASSLGIGGFSPLHF
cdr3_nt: TGTGCCAGCAGCTTAGGGATAGGGGGCTTTTCACCCCTCCACTTT

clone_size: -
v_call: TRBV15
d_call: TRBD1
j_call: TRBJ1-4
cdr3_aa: CATSRDGTDNEKLFF
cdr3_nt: TGTGCCACCAGCAGAGATGGGACAGATAATGAAAAACTGTTTTTT

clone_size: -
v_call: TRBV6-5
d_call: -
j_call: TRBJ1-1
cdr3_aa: CASSYSGGLNTEAFF
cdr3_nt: TGTGCCAGCAGTTACTCGGGAGGACTGAACACTGAAGCTTTCTTT